The 20 T cell receptor beta chains below all came from one sample that was sequenced in a study of identical twins. Via MiXCR, TCRdb re-called the 5' RACE reads, giving one row per CDR3 protein. The sample lists some 710,000 distinct CDR3 sequences; around 6% were seen once. Sequenced material: naive T cells sorted from blood. These receptors all stem from a man aged 18 to 29 in good health.

This clonotype appeared many times. The chain employs TRBV6-5 and TRBJ1-6, with 12 bases fitting TRBD1. There are 19 residues in the CDR3. Trimming at V came to 2 bases and at J to 6 bases, leaving 11 bases not matched to a gene. Germline V gene lookup returns CDR1 MNHEY and CDR2 SVGAGI. The CDR3 loop is CASSYLGQGAFGGNSPLHF. In nucleotides, the CDR3 is TGTGCCAGCAGTTACCTGGGACAGGGGGCGTTTGGCGGTAATTCACCCCTCCACTTT.

In this sample, this clonotype turned up a few times. The chain joins TRBV10-3 to TRBJ1-3, with D perhaps TRBD1 (5 bases). There are 14 residues in the CDR3. V dropped 10 bases and J dropped 1 base, with 14 bases sitting between them. The germline CDR1 and CDR2 sequences are ENHRY and SYGVKD. CDR3 nucleotide sequence: TGTGCCACCGCCGGGACCGCTTCTGGAAACACCATATATTTT. Its protein is CATAGTASGNTIYF.

This clonotype was recorded a few times. The J gene is TRBJ2-1, the V gene TRBV2, with 9 bases aligning to TRBD2. The V and J ends lost 11 bases and 2 bases, in that order; junction bases with no gene match: 10. From germline, CDR1 is SNHLY and CDR2 FYNNEI. The CDR3 is 15 residues long. For the CDR3, the DNA is TGTGCCGGGACATATAGCGGGAGTACCTACAATGAGCAGTTCTTC. Translating it yields CAGTYSGSTYNEQFF.

This chain joins TRBV7-9 and TRBJ2-7; TRBD2 matches at 8 bases. This CDR3 has 16 amino acids. Germline V lookup: CDR1 SEHNR, CDR2 FQNEAQ (reference sequence). V gave up 2 bases and J gave up 1 base; unmatched junction bases: 7. The CDR3 sequence: CASSLKLGGGSYEQYV. The CDR3 DNA is TGTGCCAGCAGCTTAAAACTAGGCGGGGGGTCCTACGAGCAGTACGTC.

This clonotype was detected many times. This chain links TRBV20-1 with TRBJ2-1; D uncertain. The germline CDR1 and CDR2 sequences are DFQATT and SNEGSKA (reference sequence). This CDR3 is 14 amino acids long. V lost 3 bases, J lost 5 bases, and 14 bases lay in between. Written as DNA, the CDR3 is TGCAGTGCTAGGTACTGGGTCAAAAACAATGAGCAGTTCTTC. Protein: CSARYWVKNNEQFF.

The chain recombines TRBV6-2 or TRBV6-3 with TRBJ2-7, with D possibly matching TRBD2 (6 bases). This CDR3 has 11 residues. Germline assignment: CDR1 MNHEY and CDR2 SVGEGT. V lost 9 bases to trimming and J lost 1 base, with 7 bases between them. As DNA, the CDR3 is TGTGCCAGTGGGAGGTCCTACGAGCAGTACTTC. It is translated as CASGRSYEQYF.

The V gene is TRBV10-3, the J gene TRBJ2-3, with no clear D. Germline values: CDR1 ENHRY, CDR2 SYGVKD. V lost 10 bases and J 6 bases, leaving 11 bases between the germline ends. The CDR3 extends over 11 amino acids. The DNA of the CDR3 is TGTGCCACCATCCGTGGGGATACGCAGTATTTT. It encodes CATIRGDTQYF.

There are a few counts of this clonotype. This chain joins TRBV6-2 or TRBV6-3 and TRBJ2-3; 13 bases align to TRBD2. Trimming cost V 5 bases and J 3 bases; bases outside gene matches: 5. The CDR3 spans 16 residues. Germline-derived CDR1 and CDR2 are MNHEY and SVGEGT. The CDR3 nucleotides read TGTGCCAGCAGTCGCACTAGCGGGAGGGCAACAGATACGCAGTATTTT. Its translation: CASSRTSGRATDTQYF.

The chain is built from TRBV20-1 and TRBJ1-6; D not certain. CDR1 is DFQATT, CDR2 SNEGSKA, per germline (reference sequence). V was trimmed by 1 base and J by 6 bases, leaving 13 bases between them. The CDR3 extends over 15 amino acids. The CDR3 bases are TGCAGTGCTAGAGGCGTTTCTGTCTTTAATTCACCCCTCCACTTT. Translation: CSARGVSVFNSPLHF.

This clonotype was seen ten or more times. V gene TRBV12-3 or TRBV12-4 combines with J gene TRBJ2-7; no clear D. Trimming shortened V by 3 bases and J by 1 base, and 10 bases separated the two germline ends. This CDR3 comprises 14 residues. DNA of the CDR3: TGTGCCAGCAGTTTTGCAGAACATTCCTACGAGCAGTACTTC. Translated: CASSFAEHSYEQYF.

In its sample, this clonotype was seen many times. The chain recombines TRBV29-1 with TRBJ2-5; no firm D call. The CDR3 spans 11 residues. Germline CDR1 is SQVTM and CDR2 is ANQGSEA. The V gene lost 4 bases and the J gene lost 3 bases, with 6 bases spanning the gap. The CDR3 is CSVALKETQYF. CDR3 nucleotides: TGCAGCGTTGCTTTGAAAGAGACCCAGTACTTC. The complete variable domain, with remaining parts taken from reference TRBV29-1 and TRBJ2-5, reads SAVISQKPSRDICQRGTSLTIQCQVDSQVTMMFWYRQQPGQSLTLIATANQGSEATYESGFVIDKFPISRPNLTFSTLTVSNMSPEDSSIYLCSVALKETQYFGPGTRLLVL.

This clonotype was observed a few times. V usage is TRBV4-1 and J usage is TRBJ2-1; 9 bases line up with TRBD2. Germline-derived CDR1 and CDR2 are MGHRA and YSYEKL. The CDR3 is 17 residues long. Trimming cost V 2 bases and J 1 base; bases outside gene matches: 6. CDR3: CASSQSASGVSYNEQFF. DNA of the CDR3: TGCGCCAGCAGCCAATCTGCTAGCGGGGTGTCCTACAATGAGCAGTTCTTC.

The table lists this clonotype with a few counts. V is TRBV15 and J is TRBJ1-4; D uncertain. Trimming took 1 base from V and 6 from J, leaving 9 bases between them. CDR3 length: 14 amino acids. Germline assignment: CDR1 LNHNV and CDR2 YYDKDF (reference sequence). The CDR3 loop is CATSRGWTDEKLFF. The CDR3 nucleotides are TGTGCCACCAGCAGAGGTTGGACTGATGAAAAACTGTTTTTT.

In this sample, this clonotype turned up many times. The chain is built from TRBV24-1 and TRBJ2-1, with 13 nucleotides matching TRBD2. The germline V gene has CDR1 KGHDR and CDR2 SFDVKD. There are 20 residues in the CDR3. The junction had 11 bases not matched to a gene; V was cut back by 4 bases and J by 0 bases. The CDR3 nucleotides read TGTGCCACCAGTGACCCCGGAGGGACTAGCGGGATTAGCTCCTACAATGAGCAGTTCTTC. Protein: CATSDPGGTSGISSYNEQFF.

This clonotype was observed at least ten times. The V call is TRBV12-3 or TRBV12-4, the J call TRBJ2-1, with D perhaps TRBD2 (6 bases). V lost 2 bases and J 13 bases, leaving 9 bases between the germline ends. The CDR3 totals 11 residues. The CDR3 nucleotides are TGTGCCAGCAGTTTACGGGGGAACCAGTTCTTC. Residues: CASSLRGNQFF.

This clonotype occurred many times. This rearrangement joins TRBV28 to TRBJ2-1; 8 positions match TRBD1. The V segment lost 5 bases and the J segment 5 bases; nucleotides outside the gene matches: 8. CDR1 MDHEN and CDR2 SYDVKM come from the germline V gene. The CDR3 loop spans 15 amino acids. The CDR3 loop is CASSPPDRADNEQFF. Written as DNA, the CDR3 is TGTGCCAGCAGTCCACCGGACAGGGCCGACAATGAGCAGTTCTTC.

This clonotype was recorded a few times. The chain employs TRBV6-1 and TRBJ1-5, with 7 nucleotides matching TRBD1. Germline CDR1 reads MNHNS; CDR2 reads SASEGT. This CDR3 region has 15 residues. V gave up 5 bases and J gave up 6 bases; unmatched junction bases: 10. CDR3 amino acids: CASSRLGQGGQPQHF. In DNA form, the CDR3 reads TGTGCCAGCAGTCGATTGGGGCAGGGGGGTCAGCCCCAGCATTTT.

The V call is TRBV6-2 or TRBV6-3, the J call TRBJ2-3; possible D gene TRBD2, 5 bases. The germline CDR1 and CDR2 sequences are MNHEY and SVGEGT. Trimming stripped 2 bases from V and 2 bases from J, with 11 bases between. The CDR3 totals 15 residues. CDR3 sequence (DNA): TGTGCCAGCAGTTACATCCGGCGGGTCACAGATACGCAGTATTTT. This sequence encodes CASSYIRRVTDTQYF.

There are many counts of this clonotype. The chain couples TRBV6-2 or TRBV6-3 to TRBJ2-7, with 7 bases aligning to TRBD2. Germline V CDR1 and CDR2: MNHEY, SVGEGT. The CDR3 runs to 17 residues. Trimming at V came to 6 bases and at J to 0 bases, leaving 14 bases not matched to a gene. CDR3 DNA: TGTGCCAGCAGCTCCTGGGGGGGGACCGTCGGCTCCTACGAGCAGTACTTC. It is translated as CASSSWGGTVGSYEQYF.

In its sample, this clonotype was seen a few times. The chain recombines TRBV2 with TRBJ2-6; D is unresolved. The CDR3 totals 16 residues. Trimming shortened V by 3 bases and J by 1 base, and 10 bases separated the two germline ends. Germline V CDR1 and CDR2: SNHLY, FYNNEI. The CDR3 region is CASSDSLGSGANVLTF. In DNA form, the CDR3 reads TGTGCCAGCAGTGATTCTTTAGGGTCTGGGGCCAACGTCCTGACTTTC. The variable domain in full, completed from reference TRBV2 and TRBJ2-6, reads EPEVTQTPSHQVTQMGQEVILRCVPISNHLYFYWYRQILGQKVEFLVSFYNNEISEKSEIFDDQFSVERPDGSNFTLKIRSTKLEDSAMYFCASSDSLGSGANVLTFGAGSRLTVL.